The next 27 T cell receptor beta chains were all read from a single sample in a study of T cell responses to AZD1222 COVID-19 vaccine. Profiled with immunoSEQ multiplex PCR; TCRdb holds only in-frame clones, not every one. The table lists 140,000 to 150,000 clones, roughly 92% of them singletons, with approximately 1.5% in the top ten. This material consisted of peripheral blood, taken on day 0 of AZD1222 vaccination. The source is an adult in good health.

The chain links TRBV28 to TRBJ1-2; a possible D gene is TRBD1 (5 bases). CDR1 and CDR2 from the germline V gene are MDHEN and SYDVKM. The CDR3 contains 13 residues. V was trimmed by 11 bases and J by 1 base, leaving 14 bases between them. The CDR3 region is CAEADTFNYGYTF. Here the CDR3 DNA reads TGTGCCGAAGCGGACACTTTTAACTATGGCTACACCTTC.

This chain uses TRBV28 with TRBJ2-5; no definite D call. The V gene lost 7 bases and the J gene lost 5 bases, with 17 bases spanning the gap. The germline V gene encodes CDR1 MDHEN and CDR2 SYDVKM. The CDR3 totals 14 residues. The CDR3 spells CASIQPGGWETQYF. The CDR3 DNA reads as TGTGCCAGCATCCAACCGGGCGGATGGGAGACCCAGTACTTC.

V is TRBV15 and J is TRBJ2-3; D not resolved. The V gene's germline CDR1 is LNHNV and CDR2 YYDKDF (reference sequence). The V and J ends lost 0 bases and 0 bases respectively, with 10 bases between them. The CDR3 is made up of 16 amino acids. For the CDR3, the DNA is TGTGCCACCAGCAGAGATTCCGGCGGTAGCACAGATACGCAGTATTTT. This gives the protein CATSRDSGGSTDTQYF.

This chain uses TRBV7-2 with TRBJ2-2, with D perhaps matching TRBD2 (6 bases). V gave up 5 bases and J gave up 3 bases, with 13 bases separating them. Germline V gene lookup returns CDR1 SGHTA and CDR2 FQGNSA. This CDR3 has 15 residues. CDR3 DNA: TGTGCCAGCAGCAGGGACTCGAGATACACCGGGGAGCTGTTTTTT. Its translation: CASSRDSRYTGELFF.

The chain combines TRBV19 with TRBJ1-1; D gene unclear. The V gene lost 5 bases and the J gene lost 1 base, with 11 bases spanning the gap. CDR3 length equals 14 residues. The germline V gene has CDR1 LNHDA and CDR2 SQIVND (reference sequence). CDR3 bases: TGTGCCAGTAGTTCGAGGGCAAAGAACACTGAAGCTTTCTTT. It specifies CASSSRAKNTEAFF.

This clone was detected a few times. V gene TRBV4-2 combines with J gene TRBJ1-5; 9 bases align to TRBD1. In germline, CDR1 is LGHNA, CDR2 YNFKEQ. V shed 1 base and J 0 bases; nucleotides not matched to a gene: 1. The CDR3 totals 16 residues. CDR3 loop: CASSQGDRDSNQPQHF. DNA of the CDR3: TGTGCCAGCAGCCAAGGGGACAGGGATAGCAATCAGCCCCAGCATTTT.

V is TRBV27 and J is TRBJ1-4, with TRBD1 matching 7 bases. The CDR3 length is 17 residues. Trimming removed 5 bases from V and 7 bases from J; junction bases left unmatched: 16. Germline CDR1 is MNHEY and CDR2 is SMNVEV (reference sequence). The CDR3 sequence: CASSPRGQSGLSEKLFF. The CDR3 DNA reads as TGTGCCAGCAGTCCTAGGGGACAGTCGGGGTTAAGTGAAAAACTGTTTTTT. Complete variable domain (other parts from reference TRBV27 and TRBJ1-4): EAQVTQNPRYLITVTGKKLTVTCSQNMNHEYMSWYRQDPGLGLRQIYYSMNVEVTDKGDVPEGYKVSRKEKRNFPLILESPSPNQTSLYFCASSPRGQSGLSEKLFFGSGTQLSVL.

CDR3 loop: CASSQDRRSGYTF. The CDR3, as DNA: TGTGCCAGCAGCCAAGATCGGCGGAGTGGCTACACCTTC. The chain uses TRBV14 and TRBJ1-2, with D unresolved. CDR1 and CDR2 from the germline V gene are SGHDN and FVKESK. V gave up 0 bases and J gave up 7 bases, with 9 bases separating them. The CDR3 has 13 amino acids.

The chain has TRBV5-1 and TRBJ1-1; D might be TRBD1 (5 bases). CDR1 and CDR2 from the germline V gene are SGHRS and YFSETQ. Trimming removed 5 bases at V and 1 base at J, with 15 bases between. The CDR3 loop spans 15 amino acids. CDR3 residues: CASRERGDSNTEAFF. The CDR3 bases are TGCGCCAGCAGGGAACGGGGGGACTCGAACACTGAAGCTTTCTTT.

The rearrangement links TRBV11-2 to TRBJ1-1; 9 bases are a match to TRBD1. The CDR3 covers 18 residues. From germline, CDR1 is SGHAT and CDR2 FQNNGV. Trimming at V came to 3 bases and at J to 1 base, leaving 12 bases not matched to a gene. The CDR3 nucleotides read TGTGCCAGCAGCTTGGAACCCCTTTTGGGACAGGGGAACACTGAAGCTTTCTTT. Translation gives CASSLEPLLGQGNTEAFF.

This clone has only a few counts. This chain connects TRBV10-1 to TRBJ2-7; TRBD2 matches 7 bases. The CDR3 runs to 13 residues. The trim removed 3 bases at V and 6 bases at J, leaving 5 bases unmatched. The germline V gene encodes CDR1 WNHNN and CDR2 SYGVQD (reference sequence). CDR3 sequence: CASSEGGRREQYF. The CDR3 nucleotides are TGCGCCAGCAGTGAAGGCGGGAGACGCGAGCAGTACTTC.

The CDR3 sequence: CASSANQGNTEAFF. CDR3 DNA: TGTGCCAGCAGCGCTAACCAGGGGAACACTGAAGCTTTCTTT. V is TRBV9 and J is TRBJ1-1; D is possibly TRBD1 (5 bases). In germline, CDR1 is SGDLS, CDR2 YYNGEE. This CDR3 has 14 residues. V was cut by 3 bases and J by 1 base, with 10 bases left in between. The whole variable domain, remainder taken from reference TRBV9 and TRBJ1-1, is DSGVTQTPKHLITATGQRVTLRCSPRSGDLSVYWYQQSLDQGLQFLIQYYNGEERAKGNILERFSAQQFPDLHSELNLSSLELGDSALYFCASSANQGNTEAFFGQGTRLTVV.

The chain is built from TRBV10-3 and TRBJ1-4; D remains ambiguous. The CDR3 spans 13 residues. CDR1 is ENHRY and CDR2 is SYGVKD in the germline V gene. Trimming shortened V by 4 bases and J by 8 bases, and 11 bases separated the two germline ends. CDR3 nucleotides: TGTGCCATCAGTGCGAGGCATCCGGAAAAACTGTTTTTT. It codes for CAISARHPEKLFF.

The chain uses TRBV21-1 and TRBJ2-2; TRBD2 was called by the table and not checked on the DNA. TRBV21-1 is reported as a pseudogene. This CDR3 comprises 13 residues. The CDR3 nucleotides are TGTGCCAGCGAGTCGGGGGGCACCGGGGAGCTGTTTTTT. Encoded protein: CASESGGTGELFF.

CDR3 protein: CASSQDLRRGLRETQYF. In DNA form, the CDR3 reads TGTGCCAGCAGCCAAGATCTGCGGAGGGGTCTTAGGGAGACCCAGTACTTC. The chain couples TRBV14 to TRBJ2-5; a weak D match, TRBD2 (6 bases). Trimming took off 0 bases at V and 5 bases at J, with 19 bases between the two ends. This CDR3 region has 17 residues. The germline V gene encodes CDR1 SGHDN and CDR2 FVKESK.

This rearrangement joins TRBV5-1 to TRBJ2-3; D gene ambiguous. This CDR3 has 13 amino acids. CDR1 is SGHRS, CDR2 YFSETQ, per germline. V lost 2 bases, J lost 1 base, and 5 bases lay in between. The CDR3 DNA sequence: TGCGCCAGCAGCTTCTTCGGCACAGATACGCAGTATTTT. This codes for CASSFFGTDTQYF.

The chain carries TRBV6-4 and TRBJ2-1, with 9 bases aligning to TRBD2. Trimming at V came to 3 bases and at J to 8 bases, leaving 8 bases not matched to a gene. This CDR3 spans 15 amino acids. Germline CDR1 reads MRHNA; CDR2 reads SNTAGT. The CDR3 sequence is CASSESSGIPHEQFF. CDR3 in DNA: TGTGCCAGCAGTGAGTCTAGCGGGATTCCCCATGAGCAGTTCTTC.

The CDR3 here is CASSQLTTYNEQFF. CDR3 sequence (DNA): TGTGCCAGCTCCCAATTGACTACATACAATGAGCAGTTCTTC. The V and J genes are TRBV18 and TRBJ2-1; a possible D gene is TRBD2 (5 bases). Per the germline V gene, CDR1 is KGHSH and CDR2 is LQKENI. Between the trimmed V and J ends, which lost 6 bases and 4 bases, there was a span of 13 bases. This CDR3 spans 14 amino acids.

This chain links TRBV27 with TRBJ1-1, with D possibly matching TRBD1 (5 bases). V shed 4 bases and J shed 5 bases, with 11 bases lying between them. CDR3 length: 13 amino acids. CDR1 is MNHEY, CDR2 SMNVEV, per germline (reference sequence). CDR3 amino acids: CASSWGRGTEAFF. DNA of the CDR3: TGTGCCAGCAGTTGGGGACGAGGGACTGAAGCTTTCTTT.

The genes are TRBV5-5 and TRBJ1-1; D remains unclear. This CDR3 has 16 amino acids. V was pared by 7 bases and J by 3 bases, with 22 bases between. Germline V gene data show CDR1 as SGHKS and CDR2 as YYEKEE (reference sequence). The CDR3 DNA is TGTGCCAGCGCTGTGTGGCTCTACTCCCCTGACACTGAAGCTTTCTTT. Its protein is CASAVWLYSPDTEAFF.

Here the CDR3 reads CASSEARRRQGIPLYGYTF. The CDR3 nucleotides read TGTGCCAGCAGTGAAGCGCGTAGGAGACAGGGTATTCCCCTTTATGGCTACACCTTC. The chain is built from TRBV6-1 and TRBJ1-2; 7 nucleotides line up with TRBD1. The J segment lost 5 bases and the V segment lost 0 bases, leaving 18 bases of the junction unmatched. Germline assignment: CDR1 MNHNS and CDR2 SASEGT. This CDR3 is built from 19 residues.

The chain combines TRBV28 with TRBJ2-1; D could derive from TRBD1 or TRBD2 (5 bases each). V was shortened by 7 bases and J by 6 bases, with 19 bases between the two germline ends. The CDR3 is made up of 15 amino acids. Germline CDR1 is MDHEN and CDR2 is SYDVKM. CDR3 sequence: CASTSARGAINEQFF. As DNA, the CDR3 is TGTGCCAGCACCTCTGCGAGAGGGGCTATCAATGAGCAGTTCTTC.

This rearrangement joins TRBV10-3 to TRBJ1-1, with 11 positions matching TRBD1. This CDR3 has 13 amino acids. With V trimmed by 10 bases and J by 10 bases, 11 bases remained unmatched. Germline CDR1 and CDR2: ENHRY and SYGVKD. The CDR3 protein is CATGTGGNLGAFF. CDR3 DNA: TGTGCCACCGGGACAGGGGGAAACCTTGGAGCTTTCTTT.

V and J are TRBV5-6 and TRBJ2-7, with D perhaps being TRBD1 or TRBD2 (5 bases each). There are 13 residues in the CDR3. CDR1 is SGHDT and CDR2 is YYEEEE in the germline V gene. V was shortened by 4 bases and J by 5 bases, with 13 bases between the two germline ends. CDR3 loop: CASSLGASNEQYF. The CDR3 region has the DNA TGTGCCAGCAGCCTCGGGGCGTCGAACGAGCAGTACTTC.

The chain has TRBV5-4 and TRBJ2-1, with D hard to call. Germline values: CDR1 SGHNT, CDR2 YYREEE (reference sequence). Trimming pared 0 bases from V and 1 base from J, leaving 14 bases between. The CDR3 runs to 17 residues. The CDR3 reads CASSLAGWARSYNEQFF. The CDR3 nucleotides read TGTGCCAGCAGCTTGGCCGGGTGGGCCCGGTCCTACAATGAGCAGTTCTTC. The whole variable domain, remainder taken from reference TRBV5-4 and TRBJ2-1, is ETGVTQSPTHLIKTRGQQVTLRCSSQSGHNTVSWYQQALGQGPQFIFQYYREEENGRGNFPPRFSGLQFPNYSSELNVNALELDDSALYLCASSLAGWARSYNEQFFGPGTRLTVL.

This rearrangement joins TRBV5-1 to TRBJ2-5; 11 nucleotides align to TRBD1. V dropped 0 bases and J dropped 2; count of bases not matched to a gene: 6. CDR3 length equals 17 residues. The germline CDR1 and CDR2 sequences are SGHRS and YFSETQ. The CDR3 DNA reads TGCGCCAGCAGCTTGGCCCTGGGACAGGGGGGTCAAGAGACCCAGTACTTC. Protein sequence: CASSLALGQGGQETQYF.

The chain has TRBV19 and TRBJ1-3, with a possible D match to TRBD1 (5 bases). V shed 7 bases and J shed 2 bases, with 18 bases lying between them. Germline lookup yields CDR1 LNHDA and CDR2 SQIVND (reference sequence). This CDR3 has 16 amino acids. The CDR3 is CASKEQGKKAGNTIYF. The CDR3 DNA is TGTGCCAGTAAGGAGCAGGGCAAGAAGGCTGGAAACACCATATATTTT.